One and the same sample provided the 24 T cell receptor beta chains below, sequenced in a study of T cells after posttransplantation cyclophosphamide. Measured with immunoSEQ multiplex PCR; TCRdb has only the in-frame clones, and not every one. Of 9,500 to 10,000 clones listed, roughly 98% are singletons. The naive gate required viable CD3+CD4+ or CD3+CD8+ cells with CCR7+CD45RA+CD45RO-CD95-CD27+CD28+ phenotype. The specimen sequenced was naive CD4+ T cells sorted from PBMCs. These receptors all stem from a woman aged 60-70 years in good health, CMV-negative, and a related stem cell transplant donor.

CDR3 loop: CASSAPPGERGETQYF. For the CDR3, the DNA is TGTGCCAGCAGCGCCCCCCCCGGAGAACGGGGGGAGACCCAGTACTTC. The V call is TRBV7-9, the J call TRBJ2-5, with D perhaps matching TRBD2 (6 bases). Trimming shortened V by 5 bases and J by 5 bases, and 21 bases separated the two germline ends. The germline V gene has CDR1 SEHNR and CDR2 FQNEAQ (reference sequence). The CDR3 contains 16 residues.

The chain joins TRBV6-6 to TRBJ1-5, with 9 bases lining up with TRBD1. Germline CDR1 and CDR2: MNHNY and SVGAGI (reference sequence). This CDR3 contains 15 residues. Trimming took 6 bases from V and 4 from J; bases not matched to a gene: 7. The CDR3 DNA reads TGTGCCAGCAGACCGCCGGGACAGGGAAATCAGCCCCAGCATTTT. This encodes CASRPPGQGNQPQHF.

The sample holds one count of this clone. The chain employs TRBV7-8 and TRBJ1-2; TRBD1 matches 11 bases. Germline V CDR1 and CDR2: SGHVS, FQNEAQ. V was clipped by 5 bases and J by 8 bases; unmatched bases: 7. The CDR3 covers 14 residues. In nucleotides, the CDR3 is TGTGCCAGCAGCCCAACTTGGACAGGGGGCGGCTACACCTTC. Encoded protein: CASSPTWTGGGYTF.

The rearrangement joins TRBV5-1 to TRBJ2-7; maybe TRBD1 (5 bases). Germline V gene sequence: CDR1 SGHRS, CDR2 YFSETQ. The CDR3 is 15 residues long. V dropped 0 bases and J dropped 0 bases, with 10 bases sitting between them. The CDR3 sequence: CASSLGQGISYEQYV. The CDR3 coding sequence is TGCGCCAGCAGCTTGGGGCAGGGAATCTCCTACGAGCAGTACGTC.

This sequence joins TRBV5-1 and TRBJ1-5; TRBD1 agrees at 7 bases. Germline lookup yields CDR1 SGHRS and CDR2 YFSETQ. The CDR3 extends over 14 amino acids. With 4 bases clipped from V and 4 bases from J, the junction kept 5 bases outside the gene matches. Here the CDR3 reads CASSPGQWNQPQHF. In DNA form, the CDR3 reads TGCGCCAGCAGCCCGGGACAGTGGAATCAGCCCCAGCATTTT.

The CDR3 DNA is TGCGCCAGCAGCTTGGGAGTTCAGGGTTCACCCCTCCACTTT. It specifies CASSLGVQGSPLHF. The V gene is TRBV5-1, the J gene TRBJ1-6, with D possibly TRBD1 on 5 matching bases. Between the trimmed V and J ends, which lost 0 bases and 9 bases, there was a span of 10 bases. The CDR3 is 14 residues long. Germline V gene data show CDR1 as SGHRS and CDR2 as YFSETQ.

This clone appeared a few times. This chain links TRBV6-1 with TRBJ1-6; TRBD1 matches at 9 bases. The CDR3 is 13 residues long. Germline loops: CDR1 MNHNS, CDR2 SASEGT. With 11 bases clipped from V and 7 bases from J, the junction kept 6 bases outside the gene matches. The CDR3 nucleotides are TGTGCCGGAACCGGGACAGGGAATTCACCCCTCCACTTT. Translating gives CAGTGTGNSPLHF.

The chain joins TRBV25-1 to TRBJ1-6, with TRBD1 identical over 8 bases. The CDR3 runs to 14 residues. Germline CDR1 reads MGHDK; CDR2 reads SYGVNS. V was pared by 4 bases and J by 9 bases, with 5 bases of the junction left unmatched. The chain's CDR3 is CASSVGTGVSPLHF. CDR3 DNA sequence: TGTGCCAGCAGTGTAGGGACAGGAGTTTCACCCCTCCACTTT.

In its sample, this clone was seen once. The CDR3 sequence is CASRRRVRAPYEQYV. The DNA of the CDR3 is TGTGCCAGCAGGCGGAGGGTGCGGGCCCCCTACGAGCAGTACGTC. V usage is TRBV6-4 and J usage is TRBJ2-7, with a tentative D call TRBD2 (6 bases). CDR1 is MRHNA, CDR2 SNTAGT, per germline. The CDR3 has 15 residues. Trimming cost V 6 bases and J 2 bases, with 17 bases left between them.

The chain has TRBV2 and TRBJ1-5; D is undetermined. The CDR3 totals 15 residues. V shed 1 base and J shed 2 bases, with 9 bases lying between them. Per the germline V gene, CDR1 is SNHLY and CDR2 is FYNNEI. For the CDR3, the DNA is TGTGCCAGCAGTGAAGTCGGGAGGGGCAATCAGCCCCAGCATTTT. As protein: CASSEVGRGNQPQHF.

This chain uses TRBV4-3 with TRBJ1-6; TRBD1 agrees at 9 bases. Trimming removed 0 bases from V and 11 bases from J; junction bases left unmatched: 8. There are 16 residues in the CDR3. Germline V CDR1 and CDR2: LGHNA, YSLEER. The DNA of the CDR3 is TGCGCCAGCAGCCAAGAACCGGGACAGGGTTGGGCACCCCTCCACTTT. Its translation is CASSQEPGQGWAPLHF.

The V gene is TRBV14, the J gene TRBJ2-2; 8 nucleotides line up with TRBD1. Trimming at V came to 1 base and at J to 6 bases, leaving 4 bases not matched to a gene. This CDR3 is 15 amino acids long. CDR1 SGHDN and CDR2 FVKESK come from the germline V gene. The CDR3 DNA reads TGTGCCAGCAGCCAAGCCCTACAGGGGGCCGGGGAGCTGTTTTTT. This translates into CASSQALQGAGELFF.

The DNA of the CDR3 is TGTGCCAGCAGCCCCTATGGGATTAGCGGGAGAACAGATACGCAGTATTTT. Its protein is CASSPYGISGRTDTQYF. The V and J genes are TRBV7-3 and TRBJ2-3; 9 bases map to TRBD2. The V segment lost 5 bases and the J segment 3 bases; nucleotides outside the gene matches: 12. The length of the CDR3 is 17 residues. Germline CDR1 and CDR2: SGHTA and FQGTGA.

This chain connects TRBV4-2 to TRBJ2-1; TRBD2 aligns across 13 bases. In germline, CDR1 is LGHNA, CDR2 YNFKEQ. Trimming took 1 base from V and 5 from J; bases not matched to a gene: 5. The CDR3 is 17 amino acids. CDR3 in amino acids: CASSQGGTSGANNEQFF. CDR3 coding DNA: TGTGCCAGCAGCCAAGGGGGGACTAGCGGGGCCAACAATGAGCAGTTCTTC.

This rearrangement joins TRBV2 to TRBJ2-7; weak D call: TRBD1 (6 bases). CDR3 length equals 12 residues. The V end lost 9 bases, the J end lost 3 bases, and 12 bases lay between the germline ends. CDR1 is SNHLY and CDR2 is FYNNEI in the germline V gene. The CDR3 coding sequence is TGTGCCAGTTCCGGGACACACTACGAGCAGTACTTC. It specifies CASSGTHYEQYF.

The J gene is TRBJ1-2, the V gene TRBV2; D unclear. Germline V gene sequence: CDR1 SNHLY, CDR2 FYNNEI. This CDR3 has 13 residues. V shed 4 bases and J shed 4 bases, with 10 bases lying between them. CDR3 in DNA: TGTGCCAGCAGTGGGGAGGAGAGCTATGGCTACACCTTC. Translation gives CASSGEESYGYTF. The variable domain in full, with the rest retrieved from reference TRBV2 and TRBJ1-2, is EPEVTQTPSHQVTQMGQEVILRCVPISNHLYFYWYRQILGQKVEFLVSFYNNEISEKSEIFDDQFSVERPDGSNFTLKIRSTKLEDSAMYFCASSGEESYGYTFGSGTRLTVV.

This clone was observed a single time. CDR3 loop: CASSPFRDRGHPNTEAFF. As DNA, the CDR3 is TGTGCCAGCAGCCCCTTCCGGGACAGGGGACACCCGAACACTGAAGCTTTCTTT. This chain uses TRBV7-9 with TRBJ1-1, with TRBD1 identical over 10 bases. V shed 5 bases and J 1 base; nucleotides not matched to a gene: 13. The CDR3 consists of 18 residues. Germline loops: CDR1 SEHNR, CDR2 FQNEAQ (reference sequence).

The rearrangement uses TRBV14 and TRBJ2-5, with a possible D match to TRBD1 (5 bases). Matching the DNA end better, TRBJ2-7 makes the J call doubtful. This CDR3 is built from 14 residues. Germline V CDR1 and CDR2: SGHDN, FVKESK. The CDR3 here is CASSQPGLTYEQYF. In DNA form, the CDR3 reads TGTGCCAGCAGCCAACCAGGGTTGACCTACGAGCAGTACTTC.

The CDR3 nucleotides are TGTGCCAGCAGCGTAGTGGTCTCCTATTCACTGGAAGCTTTCTTT. It codes for CASSVVVSYSLEAFF. V gene TRBV9 combines with J gene TRBJ1-1, with D unclear. Germline loops: CDR1 SGDLS, CDR2 YYNGEE. Trimming removed 0 bases from V and 8 bases from J, with 17 bases in between. The CDR3 is made up of 15 amino acids.

The CDR3 reads CSVDRGTDTQYF. The CDR3 nucleotides read TGCAGCGTTGACCGGGGCACAGATACGCAGTATTTT. The chain is built from TRBV29-1 and TRBJ2-3; D unresolved. This CDR3 contains 12 residues. Germline V gene sequence: CDR1 SQVTM, CDR2 ANQGSEA. V lost 3 bases and J 1 base, leaving 5 bases between the germline ends.

The rearrangement uses TRBV25-1 and TRBJ1-2; possible D gene TRBD1, 6 bases. CDR3 length: 13 amino acids. Germline V gives CDR1 MGHDK, CDR2 SYGVNS. Trimming pared 6 bases from V and 4 bases from J, leaving 12 bases between. CDR3 region: CASRGAKRYGYTF. The CDR3 nucleotides are TGTGCCAGCAGGGGGGCGAAACGCTATGGCTACACCTTC.

This chain connects TRBV7-2 to TRBJ2-5, with D perhaps TRBD2 (5 bases). The V end was cut by 11 bases, the J end by 2 bases, with 15 bases between. CDR3 length: 13 residues. Looked up from germline, CDR1 is SGHTA and CDR2 is FQGNSA. The CDR3 bases are TGTGCCGGAGCCGAGGGCAAACAAGAGACCCAGTACTTC. This encodes CAGAEGKQETQYF.

This chain links TRBV7-2 with TRBJ2-1; 8 nucleotides match TRBD2. The CDR3 length is 16 residues. V gave up 10 bases and J gave up 0 bases; unmatched junction bases: 11. CDR1 and CDR2 (germline): SGHTA, FQGNSA. The CDR3 nucleotides read TGTGCCATCAAACTTCCGGGGGGGGGCTCCTACAATGAGCAGTTCTTC. Translation: CAIKLPGGGSYNEQFF.

This chain uses TRBV25-1 with TRBJ2-5; 8 positions agree with TRBD1. After removal of 7 bases from V and 4 bases from J, the junction contained 5 bases not matched to a gene. Looked up from germline, CDR1 is MGHDK and CDR2 is SYGVNS. This CDR3 contains 13 residues. The CDR3 sequence: CASIGQGRETQYF. CDR3 in DNA: TGTGCCAGCATTGGACAGGGAAGAGAGACCCAGTACTTC.